This entry features one TCR beta chain sequence. The sample carries other DNA sequences with the same CDR3. The method was immunoSEQ multiplex PCR; TCRdb's version includes in-frame clones alone and lacks a portion of them. The sample lists millions of clones, 85% to 95% occurring once. The data originate from a study of shared clonotypes between healthy human individuals. Naive CD8 populations comprised CD45RO-negative cells positively selected for CCR7, excluding terminally differentiated effector memory CD45RA+ cells. Among the donors, all were Caucasian adults who lived in Nashville, Tennessee. The V gene's germline CDR1 is MNHEY and CDR2 SVGAGI. The V end was cut by 5 bases, the J end by 4 bases, with 11 bases between. This CDR3 region has 13 residues.

The sequence derives from a man aged 18 to 30 in good health. The sequenced material came from naive CD8+ T cells sorted from blood. This chain joins TRBV6-5 and TRBJ1-2; TRBD1 is a possible D gene (6 bases). The CDR3 sequence: CASSPTGGYGYTF. The DNA for the CDR3 is TGTGCCAGCAGTCCGACAGGCGGCTATGGCTACACCTTC.